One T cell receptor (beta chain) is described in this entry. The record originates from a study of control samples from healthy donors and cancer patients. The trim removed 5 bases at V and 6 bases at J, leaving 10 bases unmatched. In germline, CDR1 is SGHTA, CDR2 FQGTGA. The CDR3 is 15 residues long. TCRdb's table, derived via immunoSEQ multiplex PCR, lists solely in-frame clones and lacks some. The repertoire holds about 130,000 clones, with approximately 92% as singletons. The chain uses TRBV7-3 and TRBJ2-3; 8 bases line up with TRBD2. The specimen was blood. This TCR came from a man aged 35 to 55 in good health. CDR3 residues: CASSPGGARVDTQYF. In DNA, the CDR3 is TGTGCCAGCAGCCCCGGGGGGGCGCGGGTTGATACGCAGTATTTT.